Below, 32 T cell receptor beta chains from the same sample are listed, as sequenced in a study of shared clonotypes between healthy human individuals. Sequencing was performed with immunoSEQ multiplex PCR; in TCRdb, only in-frame clones are kept and a portion is missing. The profile shows 650,000 to 800,000 clones, around 77% of them singletons. Sequences were obtained from memory CD4+ T cells sorted from blood. The subset: CD45RA-negative fraction. Receptors were obtained from a woman between 25 and 40 years old in good health.

V is TRBV18 and J is TRBJ1-1; 8 positions agree with TRBD1. V lost 3 bases and J lost 0; bases outside the gene matches: 6. This CDR3 spans 16 amino acids. Germline V gene lookup returns CDR1 KGHSH and CDR2 LQKENI. The CDR3 nucleotides are TGTGCCAGCTCACCCCGACAGGGGAACATGAACACTGAAGCTTTCTTT. Protein sequence: CASSPRQGNMNTEAFF.

This clone has a single count. The chain carries TRBV6-1 and TRBJ2-7; 7 nucleotides agree with TRBD1. Germline trimming cut 2 bases from V and 4 bases from J; bases unmatched to any gene: 8. CDR1 is MNHNS and CDR2 is SASEGT in the germline V gene. The CDR3 runs 15 residues. The chain's CDR3 is CASSEWTGAMYEQYF. In DNA form, the CDR3 reads TGTGCCAGCAGTGAATGGACAGGTGCGATGTACGAGCAGTACTTC.

The chain couples TRBV5-8 to TRBJ1-5; 10 nucleotides agree with TRBD1. This CDR3 region has 15 residues. With 4 bases clipped from V and 6 bases from J, the junction kept 7 bases outside the gene matches. CDR1 and CDR2 (germline): SGHTS, YDEGEE. CDR3 in amino acids: CASSLGQGSAQPQHF. CDR3 bases: TGTGCCAGCAGCCTGGGACAGGGGAGCGCTCAGCCCCAGCATTTT.

This chain uses TRBV4-2 with TRBJ2-3, with TRBD2 matching 10 bases. The V gene end was trimmed by 4 bases and the J gene end by 4 bases; junction bases not matched to a gene: 11. Looked up from germline, CDR1 is LGHNA and CDR2 is YNFKEQ. The CDR3 totals 17 residues. The CDR3 region has the DNA TGTGCCAGCAGCCCTAAGCGATTGACTAGCGGGCCAGATACGCAGTATTTT. Translated, it gives CASSPKRLTSGPDTQYF.

This clone was observed many times. J is TRBJ2-3 and V is TRBV5-1, with 8 bases aligning to TRBD1. The CDR3 runs to 15 residues. Germline V gives CDR1 SGHRS, CDR2 YFSETQ. J gave up 2 bases and V 5 bases, and 7 bases lay outside the gene matches. The CDR3 sequence: CASRPGQAYTDTQYF. The CDR3 nucleotides read TGCGCCAGCAGGCCGGGACAGGCTTACACAGATACGCAGTATTTT.

The J gene is TRBJ2-7, the V gene TRBV28; 7 bases map to TRBD1. The CDR3 is 17 amino acids. Germline V lookup: CDR1 MDHEN, CDR2 SYDVKM. With V trimmed by 5 bases and J by 5 bases, 18 bases remained unmatched. The CDR3 nucleotides read TGTGCCAGCAGTCCACCCTTCAACAGGGGAGTTCGGAACGAGCAGTACTTC. Its protein product is CASSPPFNRGVRNEQYF.

The chain links TRBV6-6 to TRBJ2-7; 11 bases fit TRBD1. V shed 8 bases and J 3 bases; nucleotides not matched to a gene: 9. The CDR3 sequence is 15 residues long. Looked up from germline, CDR1 is MNHNY and CDR2 is SVGAGI (reference sequence). CDR3 amino acids: CASSLPGTGGYEQYF. The CDR3 DNA reads as TGTGCCAGCTCCCTGCCCGGGACAGGGGGCTACGAGCAGTACTTC.

The rearrangement uses TRBV28 and TRBJ1-1; TRBD1 might be the D (5 bases). The CDR3 extends over 13 amino acids. V was cut by 10 bases and J by 1 base, with 13 bases left in between. Germline CDR1 and CDR2: MDHEN and SYDVKM. In nucleotides, the CDR3 is TGTGCCACTTTCAGGGATGCGAACACTGAAGCTTTCTTT. It specifies CATFRDANTEAFF.

The rearrangement links TRBV7-3 to TRBJ1-4; unclear D gene. CDR3 length: 14 residues. Germline V gene data show CDR1 as SGHTA and CDR2 as FQGTGA. V was pared by 5 bases and J by 4 bases, with 11 bases between. The CDR3, as DNA: TGTGCCAGCAGCCGACCACGGGGTAATGAAAAACTGTTTTTT. Protein sequence: CASSRPRGNEKLFF.

This clone occurred many times. The chain couples TRBV5-1 to TRBJ2-1; tentative D call: TRBD1 (6 bases). V lost 0 bases and J lost 9, with 16 bases in between. CDR1 is SGHRS and CDR2 is YFSETQ in the germline V gene. This CDR3 has 15 residues. In nucleotides, the CDR3 is TGCGCCAGCAGCTTGGGGGACATTCCCAATGGTGAGCAGTTCTTC. Its protein product is CASSLGDIPNGEQFF.

The chain recombines TRBV4-2 with TRBJ2-5; a weak D match, TRBD2 (5 bases). This CDR3 is 15 amino acids long. The ends were cut back, 1 base at V and 3 bases at J, with 12 bases in the middle. CDR1 and CDR2 (germline): LGHNA, YNFKEQ. This CDR3 is CASSQGAGIKETQYF. The CDR3 nucleotides read TGTGCCAGCAGCCAAGGAGCCGGGATAAAAGAGACCCAGTACTTC.

This sequence joins TRBV28 and TRBJ2-1; maybe TRBD2 (5 bases). The CDR3 runs 16 residues. Trimming removed 3 bases from V and 6 bases from J, with 18 bases in between. The germline V gene has CDR1 MDHEN and CDR2 SYDVKM. The DNA of the CDR3 is TGTGCCAGCAGTTTCCCTCTAGAGGCGGGCGGCAATGAGCAGTTCTTC. Translated: CASSFPLEAGGNEQFF.

In this sample, this clone turned up a few times. The chain carries TRBV6-1 and TRBJ2-5, with TRBD1 identical over 7 bases. With V trimmed by 10 bases and J by 5 bases, 7 bases remained unmatched. In germline, CDR1 is MNHNS, CDR2 SASEGT. The CDR3 is made up of 12 amino acids. CDR3 protein: CAITDRFETQYF. CDR3 nucleotides: TGTGCCATCACGGACAGGTTCGAGACCCAGTACTTC.

This clone has only one observation. V gene TRBV6-4 combines with J gene TRBJ2-3; D is possibly TRBD2 (6 bases). The V gene's germline CDR1 is MRHNA and CDR2 SNTAGT. Deletions cut 7 bases from V and 5 bases from J, with 16 bases between. CDR3 length: 14 residues. The CDR3 DNA reads TGTGCCAGCAAGAGGAGGGAGTTCCGAGATACGCAGTATTTT. Protein: CASKRREFRDTQYF.

The J gene is TRBJ1-2, the V gene TRBV5-8; D might be TRBD1 (5 bases). The V end was cut by 4 bases, the J end by 2 bases, with 9 bases between. CDR1 and CDR2 (germline): SGHTS, YDEGEE. This CDR3 has 13 amino acids. The CDR3 DNA reads TGTGCCAGCAGCCGTGACAGAAACTATGGCTACACCTTC. This translates into CASSRDRNYGYTF. Full variable domain (missing parts from reference TRBV5-8 and TRBJ1-2): EAGVTQSPTHLIKTRGQQATLRCSPISGHTSVYWYQQALGLGLQFLLWYDEGEERNRGNFPPRFSGRQFPNYSSELNVNALELEDSALYLCASSRDRNYGYTFGSGTRLTVV.

The rearrangement uses TRBV6-6 and TRBJ2-3; D is perhaps TRBD2 (5 bases). CDR3 length equals 15 residues. Germline assignment: CDR1 MNHNY and CDR2 SVGAGI (reference sequence). Trimming removed 6 bases at V and 5 bases at J, with 18 bases between. The DNA of the CDR3 is TGTGCCAGCAGGCCCGGGCGGGCCCCGGGAGATACGCAGTATTTT. Translating gives CASRPGRAPGDTQYF.

The chain employs TRBV28 and TRBJ1-3; the match to TRBD1 covers 9 bases. Germline V gene sequence: CDR1 MDHEN, CDR2 SYDVKM. The CDR3 covers 17 residues. Trimming at V came to 3 bases and at J to 1 base, leaving 7 bases not matched to a gene. The CDR3 is CASSFLGQGRSGNTIYF. The CDR3 DNA sequence: TGTGCCAGCAGTTTCTTGGGACAGGGTCGGTCTGGAAACACCATATATTTT.

The chain links TRBV30 to TRBJ1-5; a weak D match, TRBD1 (6 bases). Germline CDR1 is GTSNPN and CDR2 is SVGIG (reference sequence). This CDR3 contains 19 residues. Deletions cut 2 bases from V and 10 bases from J, with 33 bases between. The CDR3 sequence is CAWSPKQGGLLIRGNPQHF. Written as DNA, the CDR3 is TGTGCCTGGAGTCCAAAGCAAGGGGGGTTACTAATCAGAGGTAACCCCCAGCATTTT.

In its sample, this clone was seen once. This chain joins TRBV25-1 and TRBJ2-1; the D call may be TRBD1 or TRBD2 (6 bases each). The CDR3 consists of 16 residues. CDR1 is MGHDK and CDR2 is SYGVNS in the germline V gene. Trimming took 1 base from V and 2 from J, leaving 12 bases between them. The CDR3 sequence: CASSESGAIPYNEQFF. CDR3 sequence (DNA): TGTGCCAGCAGTGAATCGGGGGCTATCCCCTACAATGAGCAGTTCTTC.

The chain uses TRBV2 and TRBJ1-1; a weak D match, TRBD1 (5 bases). The CDR3 is 14 residues long. The V gene's germline CDR1 is SNHLY and CDR2 FYNNEI. V was trimmed by 2 bases and J by 6 bases, leaving 13 bases between them. CDR3 sequence reads: CASSERGRAPEAFF. The CDR3 coding sequence is TGTGCCAGCAGTGAAAGGGGCAGGGCCCCTGAAGCTTTCTTT.

The rearrangement joins TRBV7-2 to TRBJ2-3, with D maybe TRBD2 (5 bases). Trimming cost V 5 bases and J 0 bases, with 12 bases left between them. Per the germline V gene, CDR1 is SGHTA and CDR2 is FQGNSA. This CDR3 has 15 amino acids. In nucleotides, the CDR3 is TGTGCCAGCAGCCTCCAAGCTAGCAGCACAGATACGCAGTATTTT. Protein sequence: CASSLQASSTDTQYF.

The chain joins TRBV27 to TRBJ1-6, with D perhaps matching TRBD1 (5 bases). The CDR3 length is 14 residues. The germline V gene encodes CDR1 MNHEY and CDR2 SMNVEV (reference sequence). The ends were cut back, 2 bases at V and 9 bases at J, with 11 bases in the middle. In DNA, the CDR3 is TGTGCCAGCAGTTTAGGGGACGGCCGTTCACCCCTCCACTTT. Protein: CASSLGDGRSPLHF.

The genes are TRBV11-2 and TRBJ2-1; 7 nucleotides match TRBD2. Germline loops: CDR1 SGHAT, CDR2 FQNNGV. CDR3 length: 15 amino acids. With 5 bases clipped from V and 6 bases from J, the junction kept 10 bases outside the gene matches. The CDR3 reads CASSRAGNSVNEQFF. The CDR3 DNA is TGTGCCAGCAGCAGAGCGGGGAATTCGGTCAATGAGCAGTTCTTC.

This chain links TRBV5-1 with TRBJ2-5; 7 nucleotides match TRBD2. This CDR3 region has 15 residues. Germline CDR1 and CDR2: SGHRS and YFSETQ. The junction had 13 bases not matched to a gene; V was cut back by 5 bases and J by 6 bases. For the CDR3, the DNA is TGCGCCAGCAGTGTGGCTGCGGGAGTTGAGAAGACCCAGTACTTC. Its protein is CASSVAAGVEKTQYF.

The V gene is TRBV5-4, the J gene TRBJ2-3; 7 positions match TRBD2. The CDR3 consists of 16 residues. The trim removed 4 bases at V and 4 bases at J, leaving 12 bases unmatched. In germline, CDR1 is SGHNT, CDR2 YYREEE (reference sequence). This CDR3 is CASSPRGGSFPDTQYF. The CDR3 DNA follows: TGTGCCAGCAGCCCCCGCGGCGGGAGCTTCCCAGATACGCAGTATTTT.

The J gene is TRBJ2-7, the V gene TRBV6-5; 11 bases align to TRBD2. Germline CDR1 and CDR2: MNHEY and SVGAGI. This CDR3 is built from 15 residues. Trimming at V came to 6 bases and at J to 2 bases, leaving 6 bases not matched to a gene. The CDR3 here is CASSPGLAATYEQYF. CDR3 bases: TGTGCCAGCAGCCCGGGACTAGCGGCCACCTACGAGCAGTACTTC.

The V gene is TRBV2, the J gene TRBJ2-5; D gene ambiguous. Germline V gene sequence: CDR1 SNHLY, CDR2 FYNNEI. V was shortened by 2 bases and J by 5 bases, with 12 bases between the two germline ends. The CDR3 contains 14 residues. CDR3 sequence (DNA): TGTGCCAGCAGTGAAAGTAGTTTAGGGGAGACCCAGTACTTC. Its translation: CASSESSLGETQYF.

This rearrangement joins TRBV14 to TRBJ2-7, with 7 bases that match TRBD2. The CDR3 extends over 20 amino acids. V shed 1 base and J 1 base; nucleotides not matched to a gene: 19. CDR1 is SGHDN, CDR2 FVKESK, per germline. Here the CDR3 reads CASSQATGSLVGRWSYEQYF. CDR3 DNA sequence: TGTGCCAGCAGCCAAGCTACAGGCTCCCTTGTCGGGAGGTGGTCCTACGAGCAGTACTTC.

This clone has a handful of counts. This CDR3 reads CASGGTGEDTQYF. CDR3 DNA: TGTGCCAGCGGGGGGACAGGGGAAGATACGCAGTATTTT. J is TRBJ2-3 and V is TRBV6-1; 10 positions agree with TRBD1. In germline, CDR1 is MNHNS, CDR2 SASEGT. The CDR3 runs to 13 residues. With V trimmed by 8 bases and J by 5 bases, 4 bases remained unmatched.

The chain carries TRBV5-4 and TRBJ1-1; D might be TRBD1 (5 bases). CDR1 is SGHNT, CDR2 YYREEE, per germline (reference sequence). This CDR3 is 14 amino acids long. V gave up 4 bases and J gave up 0 bases, with 10 bases separating them. The CDR3 protein is CASSRTDMNTEAFF. The CDR3 DNA follows: TGTGCCAGCAGCCGGACGGACATGAACACTGAAGCTTTCTTT.

The chain has TRBV18 and TRBJ1-3; D gene unclear. The V gene's germline CDR1 is KGHSH and CDR2 LQKENI. This CDR3 contains 14 residues. V was cut by 2 bases and J by 0 bases, with 5 bases left in between. The DNA of the CDR3 is TGTGCCAGCTCACCAGCCATCTCTGGAAACACCATATATTTT. It is translated as CASSPAISGNTIYF.

This clone was detected only a few times. The V call is TRBV7-9, the J call TRBJ2-5; D call uncertain. With 7 bases removed from V and 1 base from J, the gap between germline ends came to 10 bases. CDR1 is SEHNR, CDR2 FQNEAQ, per germline (reference sequence). The CDR3 has 13 amino acids. The CDR3 region is CASTWASQETQYF. CDR3 DNA: TGTGCCAGCACCTGGGCCAGCCAAGAGACCCAGTACTTC.